These T cell receptor beta chains were read from a single sample in a study of early T cells in non-severe SARS-CoV-2 infection. One entry per CDR3 protein results from TCRdb running MiXCR on the 5' RACE reads. Of about 110,000 distinct CDR3 sequences listed, around an eighth were seen once; the top ten hold around 3%. The sequencing input was whole blood. The receptor set was obtained from an adult who was a healthcare worker with PCR-confirmed SARS-CoV-2 infection or an uninfected control (not recorded which). Both conserved end residues are part of each CDR3. Each record gives: D gene, J gene, CDR3 length, V gene, clone size, CDR3 protein, CDR3 DNA. A D gene is named only where the DNA matches it firmly. The size of a clone is reported for some rows only, either as once, few or many, or as a class for expanded clones.

>TRBD2|TRBJ2-3|16|TRBV10-2|many
CASDNLERGETDTQYF
TGCGCCAGCGACAACTTAGAGCGGGGGGAGACAGATACGCAGTATTTT
>TRBD1|TRBJ2-3|15|TRBV7-3|.
CASSLAGTGQGTRYF
TGTGCCAGCAGCTTAGCCGGGACAGGGCAGGGAACGCGGTATTTT
>.|TRBJ1-5|15|TRBV28|few
CASTPSGAGNQPQHF
TGTGCCAGCACCCCTTCGGGGGCGGGCAATCAGCCCCAGCATTTT
>.|TRBJ1-2|13|TRBV29-1|.
CSAIPGSGYGYTF
TGCAGCGCCATCCCGGGGTCGGGGTATGGCTACACCTTC
>.|TRBJ1-5|14|TRBV6-5|few
CASSYSSGVQPQHF
TGTGCCAGCAGTTACTCGTCAGGGGTTCAGCCCCAGCATTTT
>.|TRBJ2-5|12|TRBV11-2|many
CASSPSYETQYF
TGTGCCAGCAGCCCTAGCTACGAGACCCAGTACTTC
>.|TRBJ1-2|15|TRBV19|few
CASSSFAGRISGYTF
TGTGCCAGTAGTTCGTTTGCGGGACGGATTTCTGGCTACACCTTC
>TRBD1|TRBJ2-7|15|TRBV9|few
CASSVGGTGDYEQYF
TGTGCCAGCAGCGTAGGGGGGACAGGAGACTACGAGCAGTACTTC
>.|TRBJ1-6|15|TRBV7-8|.
CASSLLGGRNSPLHF
TGTGCCAGCAGCCTTCTGGGGGGGCGTAATTCACCCCTCCACTTT
>TRBD2|TRBJ2-7|13|TRBV29-1|many
CSTTGGSSYEQYF
TGCAGCACGACGGGGGGGAGCTCCTACGAGCAGTACTTC
>TRBD1|TRBJ1-4|15|TRBV7-9|few
CASSLGGTDNEKLFF
TGTGCCAGCAGCTTAGGAGGGACAGATAATGAAAAACTGTTTTTT
>TRBD2|TRBJ2-2|17|TRBV7-6|medium-sized
CASSPVPFAGDTGELFF
TGTGCCAGCAGCCCAGTCCCTTTCGCGGGGGACACCGGGGAGCTGTTTTTT
>TRBD1|TRBJ2-2|15|TRBV6-1|many
CASSEGQGDTGELFF
TGTGCCAGCAGTGAAGGACAGGGGGACACCGGGGAGCTGTTTTTT
>.|TRBJ2-1|10|TRBV29-1|.
CSVEFNEQFF
TGCAGCGTTGAATTCAATGAGCAGTTCTTC
>TRBD2|TRBJ2-5|15|TRBV20-1|.
CSARAPTSGLGTQYF
TGCAGTGCTAGAGCCCCGACTAGCGGATTAGGGACCCAGTACTTC
>TRBD2|TRBJ2-3|16|TRBV12-3/TRBV12-4|.
CASSSGTSGFTDTQYF
TGTGCCAGCAGTTCCGGGACTAGCGGGTTTACAGATACGCAGTATTTT
>.|TRBJ2-3|14|TRBV5-1|.
CASSLGYRTDTQYF
TGCGCCAGCAGCTTGGGGTACAGGACAGATACGCAGTATTTT
>.|TRBJ2-1|14|TRBV3-1|few
CASSLDERINEQFF
TGTGCCAGCAGCCTGGATGAGAGGATAAATGAGCAGTTCTTC
>TRBD1|TRBJ2-7|15|TRBV6-1|many
CASSIRTGPSYEQYF
TGTGCCAGCAGTATTCGGACAGGACCCTCCTACGAGCAGTACTTC
>TRBD2|TRBJ2-5|15|TRBV11-3|many
CASSAWEGRVKTQYF
TGTGCCAGCAGCGCGTGGGAGGGCCGAGTGAAGACCCAGTACTTC
>TRBD2|TRBJ2-1|15|TRBV20-1|.
CSAFSGRPSYNEQFF
TGCAGTGCCTTTAGCGGGAGGCCCTCCTACAATGAGCAGTTCTTC
>.|TRBJ1-4|12|TRBV6-5|.
CASSTTQGRLFF
TGTGCCAGCAGTACTACACAGGGCCGTCTGTTTTTT
>.|TRBJ2-3|15|TRBV4-2|few
CVSSQGHASGAAQYF
TGTGTCAGCAGCCAAGGTCATGCTTCGGGAGCAGCGCAGTATTTT
>TRBD1|TRBJ1-1|16|TRBV28|many
CASSLQGPLLNTEAFF
TGTGCCAGCAGCCTACAGGGGCCTCTACTGAACACTGAAGCTTTCTTT
>TRBD1|TRBJ1-2|15|TRBV11-3|.
CASSPGGQGYYGYTF
TGTGCCAGCAGCCCGGGGGGACAGGGATATTATGGCTACACCTTC
>TRBD1|TRBJ1-1|14|TRBV10-3|once
CAIRDDRGGTEAFF
TGTGCCATCAGGGATGACAGGGGGGGCACTGAAGCTTTCTTT
>TRBD2|TRBJ2-1|15|TRBV24-1|few
CATSIGLAGNNEQFF
TGTGCCACCAGTATAGGACTAGCGGGGAACAATGAGCAGTTCTTC
>.|TRBJ2-7|13|TRBV11-2|many
CASSSLTRGEQYF
TGTGCCAGCAGCTCGTTGACCCGTGGCGAGCAGTACTTC
>TRBD2|TRBJ2-3|16|TRBV27|few
CASSSDGTSGSDTQYF
TGTGCCAGCAGTTCCGACGGGACTAGCGGGAGCGATACGCAGTATTTT
>TRBD1|TRBJ2-5|12|TRBV5-1|many
CASSRGQETQYF
TGCGCCAGCAGCCGGGGACAGGAGACCCAGTACTTC
>.|TRBJ2-5|14|TRBV3-1|few
CASSQAPPQETQYF
TGTGCCAGCAGCCAAGCCCCCCCCCAAGAGACCCAGTACTTC
>TRBD2|TRBJ2-1|19|TRBV11-2|.
CASSVRTSGGHLSYNEQFF
TGTGCCAGCAGCGTCCGGACTAGCGGGGGGCACCTCTCCTACAATGAGCAGTTCTTC
>.|TRBJ2-7|14|TRBV11-2|.
CASSLVWQLHEQYF
TGTGCCAGCAGCTTGGTGTGGCAGCTCCACGAGCAGTACTTC
>.|TRBJ2-3|12|TRBV18|few
CASSQVDDTQYF
TGTGCCAGCTCCCAGGTTGATGATACGCAGTATTTT
>.|TRBJ1-4|16|TRBV2|.
CASSRVLGATNEKLFF
TGTGCCAGCAGTCGGGTGCTCGGCGCAACTAATGAAAAACTGTTTTTT
>.|TRBJ1-1|14|TRBV5-1|.
CASSLQTMNTEAFF
TGCGCCAGCAGCTTGCAGACCATGAACACTGAAGCTTTCTTT
>TRBD1|TRBJ1-5|18|TRBV20-1|.
CSARDGLRGTGETQPQHF
TGCAGTGCTAGAGATGGCTTAAGGGGGACAGGGGAGACCCAGCCCCAGCATTTT
>TRBD2|TRBJ2-2|15|TRBV29-1|few
CSVKRGSANTGELFF
TGCAGCGTTAAGCGGGGCTCCGCGAACACCGGGGAGCTGTTTTTT
>.|TRBJ2-7|13|TRBV11-2|many
CASRSGNSYEQYF
TGTGCCAGCAGATCCGGCAACTCCTACGAGCAGTACTTC
>.|TRBJ1-6|15|TRBV7-2|once
CASSLARIGGDPLHF
TGTGCCAGCAGCTTAGCGCGAATCGGGGGCGATCCCCTCCACTTT
>TRBD1|TRBJ2-7|15|TRBV7-3|many
CASSLGTGASYEQYF
TGTGCCAGCAGCCTAGGGACAGGGGCCTCCTACGAGCAGTACTTC
>.|TRBJ1-5|13|TRBV11-2|.
CASSSGVHQPQHF
TGTGCCAGCAGCTCGGGGGTCCATCAGCCCCAGCATTTT
>.|TRBJ2-1|18|TRBV5-1|.
CASSRNQQGGLTSDEQFF
TGCGCCAGCAGCCGGAACCAGCAGGGTGGACTCACCAGCGATGAGCAGTTCTTC
>.|TRBJ1-1|16|TRBV20-1|few
CSARDFRGGENTEAFF
TGCAGTGCTAGAGATTTCCGGGGCGGTGAGAACACTGAAGCTTTCTTT
>.|TRBJ2-1|14|TRBV27|medium-sized
CASGLDGPYNEQFF
TGTGCCAGCGGGCTGGACGGCCCCTACAATGAGCAGTTCTTC
>TRBD2|TRBJ2-7|13|TRBV3-1|.
CASSRTSSYEQYF
TGTGCCAGCAGCCGGACTAGCTCCTACGAGCAGTACTTC
>.|TRBJ1-3|16|TRBV7-9|many
CASSSLQGMLGNTIYF
TGTGCCAGCAGCTCGCTTCAGGGGATGTTGGGAAACACCATATATTTT